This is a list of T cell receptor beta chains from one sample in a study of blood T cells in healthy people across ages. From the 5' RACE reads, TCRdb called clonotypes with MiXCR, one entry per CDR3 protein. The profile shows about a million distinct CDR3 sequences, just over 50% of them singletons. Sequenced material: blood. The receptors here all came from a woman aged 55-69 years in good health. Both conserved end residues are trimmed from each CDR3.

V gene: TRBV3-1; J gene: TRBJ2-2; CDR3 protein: ASSQDWTGIVLF
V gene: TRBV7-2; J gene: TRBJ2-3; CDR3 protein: ASSPSGGTTDTQY
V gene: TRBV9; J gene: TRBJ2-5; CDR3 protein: ASSVDSAGETQY
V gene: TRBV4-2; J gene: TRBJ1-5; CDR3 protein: ASSLNKGDSNQPQH
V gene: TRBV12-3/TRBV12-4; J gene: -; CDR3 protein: ASRGEGYTYEQY
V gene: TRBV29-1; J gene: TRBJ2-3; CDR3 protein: SVSTGKDTQY
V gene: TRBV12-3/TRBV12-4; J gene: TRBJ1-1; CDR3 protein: ASSATVLPNTEAF
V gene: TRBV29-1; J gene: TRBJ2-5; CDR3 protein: SALVSGQETQY
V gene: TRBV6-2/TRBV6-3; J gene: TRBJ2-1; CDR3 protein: ASSYSVGAGEPLRNEQF
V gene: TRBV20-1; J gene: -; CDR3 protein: SARGTGEKRETQY
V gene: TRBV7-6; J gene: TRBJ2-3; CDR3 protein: ASSFPWGEPTDTQY
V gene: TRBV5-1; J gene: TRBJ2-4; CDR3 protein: ASSLLQGQEGSKNIQY
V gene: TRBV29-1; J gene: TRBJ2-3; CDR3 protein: SVEGTFLDTQY
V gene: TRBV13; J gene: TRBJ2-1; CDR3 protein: ASSLDRGQAYNEQF
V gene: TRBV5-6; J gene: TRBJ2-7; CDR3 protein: ASSIDRAYEQY
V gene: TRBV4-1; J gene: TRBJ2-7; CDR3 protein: ASSRGTGYEQY
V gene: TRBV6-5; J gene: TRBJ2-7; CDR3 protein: ASTKEWNSYEQY
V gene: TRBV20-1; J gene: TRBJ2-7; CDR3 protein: SARGDSNEQY
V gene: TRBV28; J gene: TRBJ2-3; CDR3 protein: ASSLDERAVFTDTQY
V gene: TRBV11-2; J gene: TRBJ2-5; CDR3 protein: ASSYSTSGGLETQY
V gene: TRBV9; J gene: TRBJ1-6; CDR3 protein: ASSVSRAGDPRSPLH
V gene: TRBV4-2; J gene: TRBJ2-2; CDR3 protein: ASSQDPHAGSTGELF
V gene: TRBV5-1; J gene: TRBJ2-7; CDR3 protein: ASSYDPGTGSYEQY
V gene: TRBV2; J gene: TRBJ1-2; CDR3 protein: ASSGTVISNYGYT
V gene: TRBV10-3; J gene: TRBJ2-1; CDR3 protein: AIWGLGSNEQF
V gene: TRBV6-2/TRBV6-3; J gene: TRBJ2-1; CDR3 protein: ASRDGTPPFNEQF
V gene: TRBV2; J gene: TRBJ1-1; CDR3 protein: ASSRDQSTVAF
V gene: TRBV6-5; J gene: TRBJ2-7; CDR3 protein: ASSHRLGSYEQY
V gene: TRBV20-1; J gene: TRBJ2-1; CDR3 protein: SASEGLADYNEQF
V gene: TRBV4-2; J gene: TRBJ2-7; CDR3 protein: ASSQELWGGYEQY
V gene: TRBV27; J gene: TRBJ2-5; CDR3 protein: TSSLGRGETQY
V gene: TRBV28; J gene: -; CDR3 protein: ASRGGRVETQY